Below, 26 T cell receptor beta chains from the same sample are listed, as sequenced in a study of blood T cells in healthy people across ages. Using a J-beta primer mix together with a sample-barcoded 5' primer, a second PCR was run for 7 to 11 cycles. TCRdb recomputed calls from the 5' RACE reads with MiXCR, one row per CDR3 protein. The sample lists more than 800,000 distinct CDR3 sequences; over 35% were seen once. The sample taken for sequencing was blood. The receptors stem from a woman between 55 and 75 years old in good health.

A single count supports this clonotype. The V call is TRBV12-3 or TRBV12-4, the J call TRBJ2-2; 8 nucleotides agree with TRBD2. The V segment lost 6 bases and the J segment 3 bases; nucleotides outside the gene matches: 6. This CDR3 spans 15 amino acids. Here the CDR3 reads CASRGAGAYTGELFF. CDR3 bases: TGTGCCAGCAGGGGAGCGGGAGCCTACACCGGGGAGCTGTTTTTT.

In this sample, this clonotype turned up a few times. This rearrangement joins TRBV29-1 to TRBJ2-7; no clear D gene. TRBJ2-5 matches the DNA end more closely, so the J call is doubtful. Germline CDR1 is SQVTM and CDR2 is ANQGSEA. The CDR3 loop spans 12 amino acids. The CDR3 reads CSVDGLVGTQYF. The CDR3 nucleotides are TGCAGCGTTGATGGGCTAGTAGGGACCCAGTACTTC.

The chain links TRBV15 to TRBJ2-1; TRBD2 matches 7 bases. The V and J ends lost 0 bases and 3 bases, in that order; junction bases with no gene match: 11. The length of the CDR3 is 18 residues. The germline V gene has CDR1 LNHNV and CDR2 YYDKDF (reference sequence). The CDR3 spells CATSRDSMVGGYYNEQFF. CDR3 bases: TGTGCCACCAGCAGAGATAGTATGGTGGGAGGGTACTACAATGAGCAGTTCTTC.

This clonotype was observed a handful of times. The V and J genes are TRBV20-1 and TRBJ1-1, with D possibly TRBD1 on 5 matching bases. Germline V gene lookup returns CDR1 DFQATT and CDR2 SNEGSKA (reference sequence). This CDR3 is built from 13 residues. V lost 7 bases and J 1 base, leaving 13 bases between the germline ends. In DNA form, the CDR3 reads TGCAGTGTAAGGGGAGGACCGAACACTGAAGCTTTCTTT. Translating gives CSVRGGPNTEAFF.

This clonotype was observed a handful of times. The J gene is TRBJ2-1, the V gene TRBV5-1; tentatively, D is TRBD1 (6 bases). The germline V gene encodes CDR1 SGHRS and CDR2 YFSETQ. V was shortened by 5 bases and J by 10 bases, with 19 bases between the two germline ends. The CDR3 runs 14 residues. The CDR3 region is CASRQGSVGAEQFF. The CDR3, as DNA: TGCGCCAGCAGACAGGGCAGCGTGGGAGCAGAGCAGTTCTTC.

The rearrangement links TRBV7-9 to TRBJ2-6, with D possibly matching TRBD1 (6 bases). The CDR3 is 17 amino acids. Trimming cost V 6 bases and J 0 bases, with 15 bases left between them. The germline V gene encodes CDR1 SEHNR and CDR2 FQNEAQ (reference sequence). The DNA of the CDR3 is TGTGCCAGCAGGCCAATCAGGGGCGGCTCTGGGGCCAACGTCCTGACTTTC. Protein sequence: CASRPIRGGSGANVLTF.

This clonotype was counted a few times. The V gene is TRBV5-6, the J gene TRBJ2-7; D tentatively reads TRBD1 or TRBD2 (6 bases each). The CDR3 sequence is 15 residues long. Germline CDR1 and CDR2: SGHDT and YYEEEE. Deletions cut 0 bases from V and 5 bases from J, with 15 bases between. CDR3: CASSLVGGAGNEQYF. The CDR3 nucleotides read TGTGCCAGCAGCTTGGTGGGGGGCGCAGGGAACGAGCAGTACTTC.

The chain combines TRBV27 with TRBJ2-1; 10 bases match TRBD2. This CDR3 has 16 residues. The J segment lost 9 bases and the V segment lost 3 bases, leaving 11 bases of the junction unmatched. The germline gives CDR1 MNHEY, CDR2 SMNVEV (reference sequence). CDR3 sequence reads: CASSFRSGRVEGEQFF. In DNA, the CDR3 is TGTGCCAGCAGTTTTAGAAGCGGGAGGGTTGAGGGTGAGCAGTTCTTC.

This clonotype was counted a few times. The V and J genes are TRBV7-9 and TRBJ2-4; D is perhaps TRBD1 or TRBD2 (6 bases each). CDR3 length: 15 amino acids. V lost 1 base to trimming and J lost 8 bases, with 15 bases between them. Germline values: CDR1 SEHNR, CDR2 FQNEAQ (reference sequence). The CDR3 nucleotides read TGTGCCAGCAGCTTAGAGGGGGGAAAGGGCGACATTCAGTACTTC. The encoded protein is CASSLEGGKGDIQYF.

This clonotype was recorded a few times. This rearrangement joins TRBV5-5 to TRBJ2-5; 9 nucleotides line up with TRBD2. The CDR3 contains 16 residues. Per germline, CDR1 SGHKS and CDR2 YYEKEE (reference sequence). Germline trimming cut 2 bases from V and 2 bases from J; bases unmatched to any gene: 7. CDR3 loop: CASSFETSGMQETQYF. CDR3 sequence (DNA): TGTGCCAGCAGCTTCGAGACTAGCGGAATGCAAGAGACCCAGTACTTC.

V usage is TRBV20-1 and J usage is TRBJ1-2, with 7 bases lining up with TRBD1. CDR1 is DFQATT, CDR2 SNEGSKA, per germline (reference sequence). This CDR3 has 13 residues. V trimming: 0 bases; J trimming: 7 bases; junction bases outside the gene matches: 5. The CDR3 protein is CSARDGQARGYTF. CDR3 in DNA: TGCAGTGCTAGAGACGGACAGGCACGTGGCTACACCTTC.

The chain links TRBV20-1 to TRBJ2-1, with 13 bases aligning to TRBD2. The length of the CDR3 is 19 residues. V was pared by 1 base and J by 0 bases, with 9 bases of the junction left unmatched. Germline-derived CDR1 and CDR2 are DFQATT and SNEGSKA (reference sequence). Written as DNA, the CDR3 is TGCAGTGCTAGAGGTCTGGGGACTAGCGGGGAAAGCTCCTACAATGAGCAGTTCTTC. Residues: CSARGLGTSGESSYNEQFF.

This chain uses TRBV5-1 with TRBJ2-2; 9 bases agree with TRBD1. The ends lost 4 bases at V and 5 bases at J; junction bases unmatched: 6. The CDR3 is 15 amino acids. The germline V gene has CDR1 SGHRS and CDR2 YFSETQ. The CDR3 spells CASSGTGGWTGELFF. The CDR3 region has the DNA TGCGCCAGCAGCGGTACAGGGGGCTGGACCGGGGAGCTGTTTTTT.

This clonotype was counted between two and nine times. CDR3 sequence reads: CSARDYPWDEQFF. The CDR3 nucleotides read TGCAGTGCTCGGGACTATCCTTGGGATGAGCAGTTCTTC. V is TRBV20-1 and J is TRBJ2-1; TRBD2 aligns across 7 bases. V lost 5 bases and J lost 8; bases outside the gene matches: 9. The germline gives CDR1 DFQATT, CDR2 SNEGSKA (reference sequence). This CDR3 contains 13 residues.

The V and J genes are TRBV18 and TRBJ2-7; no reliable D call. The CDR3 is made up of 15 amino acids. The ends were cut back, 5 bases at V and 2 bases at J, with 16 bases in the middle. Germline assignment: CDR1 KGHSH and CDR2 LQKENI. The CDR3 loop is CASSSTPLSTYEQYF. CDR3 nucleotide sequence: TGTGCCAGCTCATCAACACCCTTGTCAACCTACGAGCAGTACTTC. The full variable domain, its missing parts supplied by reference TRBV18 and TRBJ2-7, is NAGVMQNPRHLVRRRGQEARLRCSPMKGHSHVYWYRQLPEEGLKFMVYLQKENIIDESGMPKERFSAEFPKEGPSILRIQQVVRGDSAAYFCASSSTPLSTYEQYFGPGTRLTVT.

This clonotype was observed at least ten times. The rearrangement links TRBV7-3 to TRBJ2-4; perhaps TRBD2 as D (5 bases). Germline CDR1 reads SGHTA; CDR2 reads FQGTGA. The CDR3 has 17 amino acids. Between the trimmed V and J ends, which lost 5 bases and 6 bases, there was a span of 23 bases. The CDR3 protein is CASSPKGPGGSGNIQYF. The CDR3, as DNA: TGTGCCAGCAGCCCGAAAGGTCCCGGAGGTAGTGGAAACATTCAGTACTTC.

This clonotype was found a few times. V is TRBV11-2 and J is TRBJ2-1, with 10 bases identical to TRBD2. This CDR3 contains 16 residues. Germline CDR1 is SGHAT and CDR2 is FQNNGV. The trim removed 3 bases at V and 4 bases at J, leaving 6 bases unmatched. CDR3 protein: CASSFGSGRSYNEQFF. In DNA form, the CDR3 reads TGTGCCAGCAGCTTTGGTAGCGGGAGGTCTTACAATGAGCAGTTCTTC.

This clonotype has a handful of counts. The chain recombines TRBV6-5 with TRBJ2-1; 9 bases match TRBD2. Germline-derived CDR1 and CDR2 are MNHEY and SVGAGI. The CDR3 contains 16 residues. Trimming cost V 4 bases and J 0 bases; bases outside gene matches: 4. The CDR3 protein is CASSSLAGASYNEQFF. The CDR3 bases are TGTGCCAGCAGTTCCTTAGCGGGAGCCTCCTACAATGAGCAGTTCTTC.

Here the CDR3 DNA reads TGCGCCAGCAGCACTCTACTACTAGCGGGACTAGCCAAAAACATTCAGTACTTC. The encoded protein is CASSTLLLAGLAKNIQYF. The chain is built from TRBV10-2 and TRBJ2-4, with TRBD2 matching over 10 bases. V shed 6 bases, J shed 0 bases, and the junction held 11 bases outside the gene matches. The germline V gene encodes CDR1 WSHSY and CDR2 SAAADI. This CDR3 is built from 18 residues.

This clonotype was observed a handful of times. The chain links TRBV20-1 to TRBJ2-7; a weak D match, TRBD2 (6 bases). V gave up 5 bases and J gave up 3 bases, with 14 bases separating them. Germline CDR1 reads DFQATT; CDR2 reads SNEGSKA (reference sequence). The CDR3 sequence is 13 residues long. CDR3 sequence reads: CSAPGGPGYEQYF. Written as DNA, the CDR3 is TGCAGTGCTCCCGGAGGGCCGGGCTACGAGCAGTACTTC.

This chain uses TRBV25-1 with TRBJ1-4, with TRBD1 matching 7 bases. Trimming removed 3 bases from V and 8 bases from J; junction bases left unmatched: 12. The germline gives CDR1 MGHDK, CDR2 SYGVNS. The CDR3 runs to 16 residues. The DNA for the CDR3 is TGTGCCAGCAGTGACGCAGGAGTCCCAGGGGGAGAAAAACTGTTTTTT. Protein: CASSDAGVPGGEKLFF.

In this sample, this clonotype turned up a few times. The chain employs TRBV29-1 and TRBJ2-1; D is undetermined. Trimming took off 4 bases at V and 3 bases at J, with 13 bases between the two ends. The length of the CDR3 is 14 residues. CDR1 is SQVTM, CDR2 ANQGSEA, per germline. Here the CDR3 reads CSVVGFMGYNEQFF. For the CDR3, the DNA is TGCAGCGTTGTGGGGTTCATGGGCTACAATGAGCAGTTCTTC.

In its sample, this clonotype was seen a few times. CDR3 sequence reads: CAISESRTGRSGELFF. The DNA of the CDR3 is TGTGCCATCAGTGAGTCGCGGACAGGGAGATCCGGGGAGCTGTTTTTT. The rearrangement joins TRBV10-3 to TRBJ2-2; the match to TRBD1 covers 8 bases. The CDR3 totals 16 residues. The V and J ends lost 0 bases and 6 bases, in that order; junction bases with no gene match: 6. CDR1 ENHRY and CDR2 SYGVKD come from the germline V gene.

The chain employs TRBV5-1 and TRBJ2-3, with D uncertain. This CDR3 comprises 13 residues. The V end was cut by 3 bases, the J end by 4 bases, with 9 bases between. Germline V CDR1 and CDR2: SGHRS, YFSETQ. This CDR3 reads CASSSYYSDTQYF. In DNA form, the CDR3 reads TGCGCCAGCAGCTCCTATTATTCAGATACGCAGTATTTT.

The chain employs TRBV20-1 and TRBJ2-5, with a possible D match to TRBD2 (6 bases). Trimming removed 5 bases from V and 5 bases from J, with 24 bases in between. The germline gives CDR1 DFQATT, CDR2 SNEGSKA (reference sequence). CDR3 length equals 16 residues. DNA of the CDR3: TGCAGTGCTCTCACCTTGCCGGGGGACCGCACTGAGACCCAGTACTTC. As protein: CSALTLPGDRTETQYF.

V gene TRBV9 combines with J gene TRBJ2-5, with 7 bases matching TRBD1. Germline CDR1 and CDR2: SGDLS and YYNGEE. CDR3 length: 12 amino acids. J was trimmed by 11 bases and V by 7 bases; bases with no gene match: 11. Here the CDR3 DNA reads TGTGCCAGCGGACAGGTTCGAAATGAGCAGTACTTC. Translated, it gives CASGQVRNEQYF.